Below, one T cell receptor (beta chain) is given with its context. The record originates from a study of Ad26.COV2.S vaccination and SARS-CoV-2 variants. The treatment here: roughly 18 received Ad26.COV2.S at low or high dose, single or two shots; roughly five received placebo; per-sample allocation not given. Collection of samples fell on day 63 after the first vaccine or placebo injection. Repertoires were generated with immunoSEQ multiplex PCR, while TCRdb's copy carries only in-frame clones and drops some. Among fewer than 400,000 clones, around 91% were seen once, and the ten largest hold 1.9%. V was shortened by 1 base and J by 6 bases, with 10 bases between the two germline ends. The CDR3 totals 14 residues. CDR1 and CDR2 from the germline V gene are LNHDA and SQIVND (reference sequence).

The sequencing used peripheral blood, collected in a trial of Ad26.COV2.S vaccine versus placebo. The chain uses TRBV19 and TRBJ1-5, with D perhaps TRBD1 (6 bases). The sequence was collected from a person between 18 and 60 years old who received the Ad26.COV2.S COVID-19 vaccine or a placebo. In nucleotides, the CDR3 is TGTGCCAGTAGTATAGGGGGGCAGGGTCAGCCCCAGCATTTT. It yields the protein CASSIGGQGQPQHF.